Below, one TCR beta chain is given with its context. Its cognate antigen is unknown. The data stem from a study of tumor and adjacent non-tumor tissue in lung cancer. Study-level background: The patients, approximately nine men and 5 women, were about 31 to 85 with stage I to III disease.

This sample's RNA came from whole unsorted tissue. TCRbeta libraries were built with three rounds of nested PCR, modified from ARM-PCR. TCRdb itself ran the multiplex PCR reads through MiXCR, one entry per CDR3 protein. The sample lists 90,000 to 110,000 distinct CDR3 sequences, around 75% seen once, with 30% to 45% in the top ten. General study results and limits: Top 100 clones took a larger repertoire share in normal lung. Patients with more diverse tumor TCRs had worse survival.

This CDR3 has 17 amino acids. J lost 7 bases, V lost 1 base, and 9 bases had no gene match. Per germline, CDR1 LGHNA and CDR2 YSLEER. This TCR was sampled from an older woman with non-small cell lung cancer. This chain uses TRBV4-3 with TRBJ1-6; 8 bases agree with TRBD1. Sequencing was done on a sample of lung tumor tissue. CDR3 in DNA: TGCGCCAGCAGCCAAGCTTGGGACAGGATGAAGAATTCACCCCTCCACTTT. The encoded protein is CASSQAWDRMKNSPLHF.